The rows below give T cell receptor beta chains drawn from one sample of a study of identical twins. TCRdb passed the 5' RACE reads through MiXCR, listing each CDR3 protein once. This sample yields 500,000 to 650,000 distinct CDR3 sequences, of which roughly 6.6% are seen a single time; 1.6% belongs to the top ten. These same data were also listed under a study on yellow fever vaccine responses in identical twins.

Sequencing used PBMCs. All receptors come from a woman in her late teens or twenties in good health. Both conserved end residues are part of each CDR3. A D gene is named only where the DNA matches it firmly. For some rows the clone size is stated as once, few or many, or as a class when expanded; others skip it.

TGTGCCAGCAGCTTAGCTGGGGCTAGCGGACACTCCTACAATGAGCAGTTCTTC CASSLAGASGHSYNEQFF TRBV7-8 18 NA TRBJ2-1 TRBD2
TGTGCCAGCAGCTTATTGGGTCCGGAAGGGCTAGGCTACACCTTC CASSLLGPEGLGYTF TRBV7-9 15 NA TRBJ1-2 NA
TGTGCCATCAGTGCGGGCCAGGGAGATGGCTACACCTTC CAISAGQGDGYTF TRBV10-3 13 few TRBJ1-2 NA
TGTGCCAGCAGCGAAGGGACAGGACCCTACGAGCAGTACTTC CASSEGTGPYEQYF TRBV7-2 14 many TRBJ2-7 TRBD1
TGTGCCAGCAGCTACTCCGGGGTGGAGCAGTTCTTC CASSYSGVEQFF TRBV7-9 12 NA TRBJ2-1 NA
TGCAGTGCACCCGCATTACTAGCCAAAAACATTCAGTACTTC CSAPALLAKNIQYF TRBV20-1 14 few TRBJ2-4 NA
TGTGCCAGCAGCTTGGGCAAGATCGAGCAGTACTTC CASSLGKIEQYF TRBV5-8 12 few TRBJ2-7 NA
TGTGCCACCAGGCGGAGGCATGACACTGAAGCTTTCTTT CATRRRHDTEAFF TRBV10-3 13 few TRBJ1-1 NA
TGCGCCAGCAGCCCCTTGACTAGCGGGAGGCCCGCCAATGAGCAGTTCTTC CASSPLTSGRPANEQFF TRBV5-1 17 many TRBJ2-1 TRBD2
TGTGCCAGCAGCTTAAGTAACGAGCAGTACTTC CASSLSNEQYF TRBV5-5 11 NA TRBJ2-7 NA
TGTGCCTGTAGAGGCAACCCTAATGAGCAGTTCTTC CACRGNPNEQFF TRBV2 12 NA TRBJ2-1 NA
TGTGCCAGCAGTTTAATGGCTAGCGGGCCTCTAAAGCACTTC CASSLMASGPLKHF TRBV28 14 many TRBJ2-7 TRBD2
TGTGCCAGCAGTTCATTATCGGAGACGACTGAAGCTTTCTTT CASSSLSETTEAFF TRBV6-5 14 few TRBJ1-1 NA
TGCGCCAGCTTCCTGTCCCAGAATGAGCAGTTCTTC CASFLSQNEQFF TRBV5-1 12 many TRBJ2-1 NA
TGTGCCAGCAACCAGGTTTCACTTGGGCACAATGAGCAGTTCTTC CASNQVSLGHNEQFF TRBV7-8 15 few TRBJ2-1 NA
TGTGCCAGCAGTGCCGGACAGGGGCCAAACATTCAGTACTTC CASSAGQGPNIQYF TRBV28 14 few TRBJ2-4 TRBD1
TGTGCCAGCAGCGTAGCAGTTGGGTACCAAGAGACCCAGTACTTC CASSVAVGYQETQYF TRBV9 15 few TRBJ2-5 NA
TGTGCCAGCAGCTTACAACAGGGCTACGAGCAGTACTTC CASSLQQGYEQYF TRBV7-3 13 many TRBJ2-7 NA
TGTGCCAGCAGTGAATATTTCGGGTACGAGCAGTACTTC CASSEYFGYEQYF TRBV2 13 many TRBJ2-7 NA
TGTGCCAGCGGCACGGGAGGGGTTATCTCCTACAATGAGCAGTTCTTC CASGTGGVISYNEQFF TRBV9 16 few TRBJ2-1 TRBD2
TGTGCCAGCAGCGAACAGGGGAACACTGAAGCTTTCTTT CASSEQGNTEAFF TRBV7-8 13 many TRBJ1-1 NA
TGTGCCATCAGGAGAGCAGTTAACACTGAAGCTTTCTTT CAIRRAVNTEAFF TRBV10-3 13 many TRBJ1-1 NA
TGTGCCAGCAGGGCAAGGGACGGGCGGCGGTACGAGCAGTACTTC CASRARDGRRYEQYF TRBV14 15 few TRBJ2-7 NA
TGTGCCAGCAGTTTAAAGGCACGGAGGTACGAGCAGTACTTC CASSLKARRYEQYF TRBV12-3/TRBV12-4 14 many TRBJ2-7 NA
TGCAGCGTTGAAAGGGGGCGCAGCGCTTTCTTT CSVERGRSAFF TRBV29-1 11 NA TRBJ1-1 TRBD1
TGTGCCAGCAGCTCAGAGGGTCCTGTGAGCTCACCCCTCCACTTT CASSSEGPVSSPLHF TRBV7-9 15 NA TRBJ1-6 NA
TGTGCCAGCAGCTTAGGCAGACAGAACACTGAAGCTTTCTTT CASSLGRQNTEAFF TRBV12-3/TRBV12-4 14 many TRBJ1-1 NA
TGCAGTGCTGCCTCCACCCCTAGCGGGAGGGTCTCAGATACGCAGTATTTT CSAASTPSGRVSDTQYF TRBV20-1 17 few TRBJ2-3 TRBD2
TGTGCCAGCAGCCCGTGGGGGTCCGGGGAGCTGTTTTTT CASSPWGSGELFF TRBV25-1 13 NA TRBJ2-2 NA
TGTGCCAGCAGCTCACAGGGACTAGCGGGGGAGACCCAGTACTTC CASSSQGLAGETQYF TRBV7-2 15 NA TRBJ2-5 TRBD2
TGTGCCACCAGCAGAACAGGGACTCGGCCCTACAATGAGCAGTTCTTC CATSRTGTRPYNEQFF TRBV15 16 few TRBJ2-1 NA
TGCGCCAGCGGGGCCTCGACAGGGATAAACACCGGGGAGCTGTTTTTT CASGASTGINTGELFF TRBV5-1 16 few TRBJ2-2 TRBD1
TGTGCCAGCAGACTCTCAGGGTTCGCAGATACGCAGTATTTT CASRLSGFADTQYF TRBV12-3/TRBV12-4 14 many TRBJ2-3 NA
TGTGCCAGCAGCAAGGGACAGGGAGGGACAGATACGCAGTATTTT CASSKGQGGTDTQYF TRBV7-9 15 few TRBJ2-3 TRBD1